A single sample gave rise to the 10 T cell receptor beta chains below, sequenced in a study of cytomegalovirus exposure and HLA in healthy donors. The PCR was carried out with 60 Vbeta primers and 13 Jbeta primers. Libraries were prepared by immunoSEQ multiplex PCR; TCRdb keeps only in-frame clonotypes and omits some of them. The table shows 50,000 to 70,000 clones, with around 79% occurring only once. The specimen sequenced was PBMCs. These receptors were collected from a female donor in good health and CMV-seronegative.

This chain's CDR3 is CASRRGQGAGYEQYF. CDR3 nucleotides: TGCGCCAGCAGAAGGGGACAGGGGGCTGGCTACGAGCAGTACTTC. V and J are TRBV5-1 and TRBJ2-7, with 12 positions matching TRBD1. Per the germline V gene, CDR1 is SGHRS and CDR2 is YFSETQ. There are 15 residues in the CDR3. V was clipped by 5 bases and J by 3 bases; unmatched bases: 6.

This clone has only a few counts. The gene calls are TRBV28 and TRBJ1-2; D remains unclear. V gave up 8 bases and J gave up 7 bases, with 14 bases separating them. CDR1 is MDHEN, CDR2 SYDVKM, per germline. This CDR3 contains 12 residues. CDR3 DNA: TGTGCCAGCTCAATCGTGGAGGGTGGCTACACCTTC. Translated: CASSIVEGGYTF.

This chain links TRBV28 with TRBJ2-1, with D perhaps TRBD2 (5 bases). Trimming left V 2 bases short and J 7 bases short, with 12 bases between. The CDR3 consists of 14 residues. Germline V CDR1 and CDR2: MDHEN, SYDVKM. The CDR3 DNA reads as TGTGCCAGCAGTTTAGGCGGGCTAGAGAATGAGCAGTTCTTC. It codes for CASSLGGLENEQFF.

V usage is TRBV28 and J usage is TRBJ1-1; the match to TRBD1 covers 9 bases. The trim removed 5 bases at V and 6 bases at J, leaving 4 bases unmatched. Germline-derived CDR1 and CDR2 are MDHEN and SYDVKM. The CDR3 is made up of 13 amino acids. CDR3 sequence reads: CASSGQGTAEAFF. The CDR3 DNA reads TGTGCCAGCAGTGGACAGGGGACGGCTGAAGCTTTCTTT.

This clone has just a few counts. This chain joins TRBV7-3 and TRBJ1-2; D ambiguous. V was shortened by 4 bases and J by 8 bases, with 17 bases between the two germline ends. Germline V CDR1 and CDR2: SGHTA, FQGTGA. The CDR3 covers 14 residues. The CDR3 coding sequence is TGTGCCAGCAGCTCCGGGTCGGGGTCAAGGGGCTACACCTTC. It codes for CASSSGSGSRGYTF.

The chain recombines TRBV19 with TRBJ1-4; D call uncertain. Looked up from germline, CDR1 is LNHDA and CDR2 is SQIVND (reference sequence). The CDR3 spans 16 residues. Deletions cut 3 bases from V and 5 bases from J, with 16 bases between. CDR3 amino acids: CASSIRRPMGNEKLFF. DNA for the CDR3: TGTGCCAGTAGTATCCGGAGGCCGATGGGGAATGAAAAACTGTTTTTT.

The rearrangement uses TRBV19 and TRBJ1-4; D perhaps matches TRBD1 (6 bases). There are 15 residues in the CDR3. Germline loops: CDR1 LNHDA, CDR2 SQIVND (reference sequence). The V gene lost 5 bases and the J gene lost 2 bases, with 12 bases spanning the gap. The CDR3 DNA follows: TGTGCCAGTAGTCCACGGACAGCGACTAATGAAAAACTGTTTTTT. As protein: CASSPRTATNEKLFF.

J is TRBJ2-3 and V is TRBV30; the match to TRBD2 covers 8 bases. The CDR3 extends over 17 amino acids. The germline V gene has CDR1 GTSNPN and CDR2 SVGIG (reference sequence). Trimming took 2 bases from V and 1 from J; bases not matched to a gene: 11. CDR3 protein: CAWSRGWRRGGTDTQYF. The DNA for the CDR3 is TGTGCCTGGAGTAGGGGCTGGAGGCGGGGGGGCACAGATACGCAGTATTTT.

The chain employs TRBV5-6 and TRBJ2-7, with TRBD1 matching 7 bases. Germline CDR1 is SGHDT and CDR2 is YYEEEE. The ends lost 1 base at V and 0 bases at J; junction bases unmatched: 7. This CDR3 has 16 amino acids. CDR3 residues: CASSLFGTDSSYEQYF. The CDR3 DNA is TGTGCCAGCAGCTTGTTTGGGACAGACTCCTCCTACGAGCAGTACTTC.

The chain links TRBV19 to TRBJ2-3; the D gene is possibly TRBD1 (6 bases). CDR1 LNHDA and CDR2 SQIVND come from the germline V gene (reference sequence). V was shortened by 5 bases and J by 1 base, with 10 bases between the two germline ends. The CDR3 spans 14 residues. CDR3 loop: CASSPHRGTDTQYF. CDR3 nucleotides: TGTGCCAGTAGTCCACACAGGGGCACAGATACGCAGTATTTT. Full variable domain (remainder filled in from reference TRBV19 and TRBJ2-3): DGGITQSPKYLFRKEGQNVTLSCEQNLNHDAMYWYRQDPGQGLRLIYYSQIVNDFQKGDIAEGYSVSREKKESFPLTVTSAQKNPTAFYLCASSPHRGTDTQYFGPGTRLTVL.